These 20 T cell receptor beta chains were all obtained from the same sample, sequenced in a study of cytomegalovirus exposure and HLA in healthy donors. The PCR employed 60 Vbeta primers together with 13 Jbeta primers. Clones were sequenced by immunoSEQ multiplex PCR, and TCRdb holds only the in-frame ones, with some missing. Of about 140,000 clones in the sample, 70% to 75% were seen once. Sequencing input: PBMCs. The receptors originated from a human donor in good health.

In regard to this clone: An end of the junction does not agree with germline; a read error may underlie this. V and J are TRBV18 and TRBJ1-5; D remains ambiguous. Per the germline V gene, CDR1 is KGHSH and CDR2 is LQKENI. This CDR3 has 15 amino acids. The CDR3 loop is CASSPQSSSNQPQHF. CDR3 DNA: TGTGCCAGCTCGCCACAGAGTAGTAGCAATCAGCCCCAGCATTTT. Together with reference TRBV18 and TRBJ1-5, the CDR3 gives the full variable domain: NAGVMQNPRHLVRRRGQEARLRCSPMKGHSHVYWYRQLPEEGLKFMVYLQKENIIDESGMPKERFSAEFPKEGPSILRIQQVVRGDSAAYFCASSPQSSSNQPQHFGDGTRLSIL.

The rearrangement joins TRBV6-5 to TRBJ1-6, with D possibly being TRBD1 (6 bases). CDR3 length equals 14 residues. V was clipped by 2 bases and J by 9 bases, with 11 bases between them. Germline V gene sequence: CDR1 MNHEY, CDR2 SVGAGI. The CDR3 DNA follows: TGTGCCAGCAGTTACCGACAGGCTGGTTCACCCCTCCACTTT. It is translated as CASSYRQAGSPLHF.

The chain uses TRBV15 and TRBJ2-2; TRBD1 matches at 11 bases. V trimming: 8 bases; J trimming: 6 bases; junction bases outside the gene matches: 8. Germline values: CDR1 LNHNV, CDR2 YYDKDF (reference sequence). CDR3 length: 15 amino acids. CDR3 loop: CATGRTGGWSGELFF. The CDR3 region has the DNA TGTGCCACCGGAAGGACAGGGGGCTGGTCCGGGGAGCTGTTTTTT.

The chain recombines TRBV7-3 with TRBJ2-5, with TRBD2 identical over 11 bases. Germline CDR1 and CDR2: SGHTA and FQGTGA. This CDR3 is built from 15 residues. Trimming at V came to 4 bases and at J to 7 bases, leaving 8 bases not matched to a gene. The CDR3 sequence: CASSSQLAGGGTQYF. CDR3 nucleotide sequence: TGTGCCAGCAGCTCCCAGCTAGCGGGGGGTGGGACCCAGTACTTC.

J is TRBJ2-2 and V is TRBV6-1, with TRBD1 matching 8 bases. Germline CDR1 and CDR2: MNHNS and SASEGT. This CDR3 is built from 14 residues. Trimming at V came to 7 bases and at J to 6 bases, leaving 7 bases not matched to a gene. Written as DNA, the CDR3 is TGTGCCAGCAACTTTGACAGGGGTGCCGGGGAGCTGTTTTTT. As protein: CASNFDRGAGELFF.

This chain uses TRBV2 with TRBJ1-5; tentative D call: TRBD1 (5 bases). The CDR3 totals 14 residues. The germline V gene has CDR1 SNHLY and CDR2 FYNNEI. V was clipped by 4 bases and J by 3 bases, with 10 bases between them. The CDR3 DNA reads as TGTGCCAGCAGTGGGCGACAGCTCAATCAGCCCCAGCATTTT. It specifies CASSGRQLNQPQHF. The full variable domain, with the rest looked up from reference TRBV2 and TRBJ1-5, is EPEVTQTPSHQVTQMGQEVILRCVPISNHLYFYWYRQILGQKVEFLVSFYNNEISEKSEIFDDQFSVERPDGSNFTLKIRSTKLEDSAMYFCASSGRQLNQPQHFGDGTRLSIL.

The rearrangement links TRBV5-4 to TRBJ2-1; TRBD2 agrees at 11 bases. Unmatched junction bases numbered 6, after V lost 4 bases and J lost 3 bases. The CDR3 is 16 residues long. The germline gives CDR1 SGHNT, CDR2 YYREEE (reference sequence). CDR3 nucleotide sequence: TGTGCCAGCAGCCCAGCCGGGACTAGCGGCTACAATGAGCAGTTCTTC. This gives the protein CASSPAGTSGYNEQFF.

The chain uses TRBV28 and TRBJ1-2; a weak D match, TRBD1 (5 bases). CDR3 length: 14 amino acids. The germline gives CDR1 MDHEN, CDR2 SYDVKM. V dropped 1 base and J dropped 3 bases, with 9 bases sitting between them. DNA for the CDR3: TGTGCCAGCAGTTTATTTACAGGAGACTATGGCTACACCTTC. It specifies CASSLFTGDYGYTF.

The chain couples TRBV18 to TRBJ1-1; TRBD1 aligns across 12 bases. The V and J ends lost 2 bases and 4 bases, in that order; junction bases with no gene match: 2. The V gene's germline CDR1 is KGHSH and CDR2 LQKENI. The CDR3 is made up of 15 amino acids. Here the CDR3 DNA reads TGTGCCAGCTCACCAGGGACAGGGGGCCTCACTGAAGCTTTCTTT. Protein product: CASSPGTGGLTEAFF.

This chain connects TRBV6-5 to TRBJ2-7; 7 bases are shared with TRBD1. V shed 2 bases, J shed 0 bases, and the junction held 7 bases outside the gene matches. Germline V CDR1 and CDR2: MNHEY, SVGAGI. The CDR3 is 16 residues long. The CDR3 region has the DNA TGTGCCAGCAGTTACGAGCCCTGGGACAGCTCCTACGAGCAGTACTTC. Translating it yields CASSYEPWDSSYEQYF.

The chain joins TRBV9 to TRBJ2-1, with 11 bases lining up with TRBD2. J was trimmed by 4 bases and V by 0 bases; bases with no gene match: 0. This CDR3 contains 15 residues. Germline lookup yields CDR1 SGDLS and CDR2 YYNGEE. As DNA, the CDR3 is TGTGCCAGCAGCGTAGTAGCGGGAGGGTACAATGAGCAGTTCTTC. Amino acid sequence: CASSVVAGGYNEQFF.

V usage is TRBV13 and J usage is TRBJ2-5; a possible D gene is TRBD1 (6 bases). This CDR3 spans 14 amino acids. Germline V gene sequence: CDR1 PRHDT, CDR2 FYEKMQ (reference sequence). The germline V and J ends were trimmed by 4 bases and 0 bases, with 9 bases remaining between them. This CDR3 reads CASSSRTDQETQYF. The CDR3 nucleotides are TGTGCCAGCAGCTCGCGGACAGACCAAGAGACCCAGTACTTC.

The chain uses TRBV6-6 and TRBJ1-2, with TRBD1 identical over 7 bases. The CDR3 loop spans 13 amino acids. With 2 bases clipped from V and 6 bases from J, the junction kept 3 bases outside the gene matches. Per germline, CDR1 MNHNY and CDR2 SVGAGI (reference sequence). The CDR3 DNA reads as TGTGCCAGCAGTTACATAACAGGGGATGGCTACACCTTC. Amino acids: CASSYITGDGYTF.

The V call is TRBV19, the J call TRBJ2-1; D may be TRBD2 (6 bases). This CDR3 contains 13 residues. V was shortened by 5 bases and J by 5 bases, with 10 bases between the two germline ends. The germline V gene has CDR1 LNHDA and CDR2 SQIVND (reference sequence). The CDR3 loop reads CASSVGGHNEQFF. In DNA form, the CDR3 reads TGTGCCAGTAGTGTGGGGGGTCACAATGAGCAGTTCTTC.

The rearrangement joins TRBV10-1 to TRBJ2-3; TRBD1 matches 11 bases. The CDR3 covers 13 residues. V was clipped by 8 bases and J by 5 bases; unmatched bases: 3. Germline V gene lookup returns CDR1 WNHNN and CDR2 SYGVQD (reference sequence). The CDR3 protein is CASGGQGVDTQYF. CDR3 coding DNA: TGCGCCAGCGGGGGACAGGGGGTAGATACGCAGTATTTT.

J is TRBJ2-7 and V is TRBV19, with 8 bases that match TRBD1. The length of the CDR3 is 14 residues. Germline CDR1 and CDR2: LNHDA and SQIVND (reference sequence). J gave up 3 bases and V 5 bases, and 6 bases lay outside the gene matches. DNA for the CDR3: TGTGCCAGTAGTCGGGACAGGACCCGCTACGAGCAGTACTTC. This sequence encodes CASSRDRTRYEQYF.

This clone was seen a handful of times. The chain carries TRBV14 and TRBJ2-7; 8 bases match TRBD1. In germline, CDR1 is SGHDN, CDR2 FVKESK. V shed 5 bases, J shed 6 bases, and the junction held 9 bases outside the gene matches. This CDR3 comprises 14 residues. The CDR3 here is CASSTLDRVSEQYF. CDR3 nucleotides: TGTGCCAGCAGCACCCTGGACAGGGTAAGCGAGCAGTACTTC.

In its sample, this clone was seen once. This chain links TRBV5-1 with TRBJ1-5; perhaps TRBD1 as D (5 bases). Germline V CDR1 and CDR2: SGHRS, YFSETQ. V was cut by 1 base and J by 7 bases, with 12 bases left in between. This CDR3 is 14 amino acids long. The CDR3 spells CASSLTGIGQPQHF. In nucleotides, the CDR3 is TGCGCCAGCAGCTTGACAGGAATAGGGCAGCCCCAGCATTTT. Looking up the rest from reference TRBV5-1 and TRBJ1-5 gives the full variable domain: KAGVTQTPRYLIKTRGQQVTLSCSPISGHRSVSWYQQTPGQGLQFLFEYFSETQRNKGNFPGRFSGRQFSNSRSEMNVSTLELGDSALYLCASSLTGIGQPQHFGDGTRLSIL.

This chain uses TRBV11-3 with TRBJ2-5; a possible D gene is TRBD1 (6 bases). This CDR3 has 13 residues. Trimming left V 5 bases short and J 5 bases short, with 12 bases between. Germline assignment: CDR1 SGHNT and CDR2 YENEEA. In nucleotides, the CDR3 is TGTGCCAGCAGCGGCGAGGGGGAGGAGACCCAGTACTTC. Encoded protein: CASSGEGEETQYF.

The gene calls are TRBV18 and TRBJ2-2; the D is unclear. The CDR3 sequence is 13 residues long. The ends were cut back, 0 bases at V and 11 bases at J, with 10 bases in the middle. Germline loops: CDR1 KGHSH, CDR2 LQKENI. The CDR3 loop reads CASSPPTGEELFF. The CDR3 nucleotides read TGTGCCAGCTCACCACCGACGGGTGAAGAGCTGTTTTTT.